A single sample is the source of the 23 T cell receptor beta chains below, sequenced in a study of CXCR3-negative and CXCR3-positive naive CD8 T cells. TRB cDNA libraries were made by UMI-labeled 5' RACE. TCRdb processed the 5' RACE reads again and assigns one entry to each CDR3 protein, with no DNA. The listing records tens of thousands of distinct CDR3 sequences. Material for sequencing was naive CXCR3- CD8+ T cells from blood. Subset denoted: CD45RO-CCR7+CD27+CD95- naive CD8+ T cells lacking CXCR3 (TNR3-). These receptors came from a human donor in good health. Some clones in this sample may be carry-over from other donors' samples.

The chain is built from TRBV10-2 and TRBJ2-7; checking the TCRdb D call of TRBD1 is not possible without DNA. CDR3 length: 16 amino acids. In germline, CDR1 is WSHSY, CDR2 SAAADI. CDR3 region: CASSEPTGQGSYEQYF.

This chain links TRBV29-1 with TRBJ2-1. The CDR3 is 13 amino acids. Looked up from germline, CDR1 is SQVTM and CDR2 is ANQGSEA. CDR3 amino acids: CSVPLGSSNEQFF.

The V call is TRBV6-1, the J call TRBJ2-5; the D call from TCRdb, TRBD1, cannot be confirmed without DNA. The CDR3 length is 14 residues. The germline V gene encodes CDR1 MNHNS and CDR2 SASEGT. The CDR3 loop is CASSEGGGQETQYF.

The rearrangement joins TRBV20-1 to TRBJ1-1. In germline, CDR1 is DFQATT, CDR2 SNEGSKA (reference sequence). The CDR3 extends over 16 amino acids. The chain's CDR3 is CSARDPGFGGSTEAFF.

CDR3 sequence reads: CSVSFKEVATYEQYF. The chain recombines TRBV29-1 with TRBJ2-7; lacking DNA, the TRBD2 call made by TCRdb goes unchecked. Germline CDR1 and CDR2: SQVTM and ANQGSEA. The length of the CDR3 is 15 residues.

The rearrangement links TRBV7-3 to TRBJ2-1. Looked up from germline, CDR1 is SGHTA and CDR2 is FQGTGA. CDR3 length: 15 residues. The CDR3 region is CASSLVLSSYNEQFF.

V gene TRBV5-1 combines with J gene TRBJ2-1; TCRdb calls TRBD1, which cannot be checked without DNA. The germline gives CDR1 SGHRS, CDR2 YFSETQ. The CDR3 is made up of 15 amino acids. The CDR3 reads CASSLIGTGAGEQFF. Variable domain in full (rest from reference TRBV5-1 and TRBJ2-1): KAGVTQTPRYLIKTRGQQVTLSCSPISGHRSVSWYQQTPGQGLQFLFEYFSETQRNKGNFPGRFSGRQFSNSRSEMNVSTLELGDSALYLCASSLIGTGAGEQFFGPGTRLTVL.

The V gene is TRBV12-3 or TRBV12-4, the J gene TRBJ2-7; TCRdb gives TRBD1 as the D gene, but with no DNA this cannot be confirmed. The CDR3 spans 15 residues. CDR3 residues: CASSSTGTGTYEQYF.

The rearrangement joins TRBV7-2 to TRBJ2-5; checking the TCRdb D call of TRBD1 is not possible without DNA. The CDR3 has 14 residues. CDR1 and CDR2 (germline): SGHTA, FQGNSA. CDR3: CASSPGGIGETQYF.

The CDR3 sequence is CASSLEGLNTEAFF. The V and J genes are TRBV7-9 and TRBJ1-1; TCRdb proposes TRBD1, but this gene call is untestable without DNA. CDR3 length: 14 residues. The germline gives CDR1 SEHNR, CDR2 FQNEAQ (reference sequence). Based on the CDR3 plus reference TRBV7-9 and TRBJ1-1, the full variable domain is DTGVSQNPRHKITKRGQNVTFRCDPISEHNRLYWYRQTLGQGPEFLTYFQNEAQLEKSRLLSDRFSAERPKGSFSTLEIQRTEQGDSAMYLCASSLEGLNTEAFFGQGTRLTVV.

This chain joins TRBV5-1 and TRBJ2-7; the D call of TRBD1 rests on TCRdb alone, since no DNA is present to check it. Germline CDR1 is SGHRS and CDR2 is YFSETQ. The CDR3 contains 14 residues. CDR3 sequence reads: CASSHSRQSYEQYF.

The rearrangement links TRBV12-3 or TRBV12-4 to TRBJ1-1. The CDR3 is made up of 13 amino acids. The CDR3 region is CASSLALRVVAFF.

The genes are TRBV12-3 or TRBV12-4 and TRBJ2-3; the D call from TCRdb, TRBD2, cannot be confirmed without DNA. CDR3 length: 15 amino acids. The CDR3 region is CATATGGLDTDTQYF.

The rearrangement uses TRBV27 and TRBJ2-4; no DNA is available, so the TRBD1 call from TCRdb remains unchecked. The CDR3 runs to 13 residues. Per germline, CDR1 MNHEY and CDR2 SMNVEV (reference sequence). CDR3 sequence: CASSLTGGNIQYF.

The chain employs TRBV29-1 and TRBJ2-1; TCRdb's D call, TRBD1, is unchecked because there is no DNA. CDR1 and CDR2 from the germline V gene are SQVTM and ANQGSEA. The CDR3 spans 13 residues. This CDR3 is CSVVRGENNEQFF.

The chain recombines TRBV7-2 with TRBJ2-1; TCRdb's D call of TRBD1 is untestable without DNA. Germline CDR1 SGHTA, CDR2 FQGNSA. The CDR3 sequence is 15 residues long. CDR3 in amino acids: CASSLTTGGSNEQFF. Drawing the rest from reference TRBV7-2 and TRBJ2-1, the complete variable domain is GAGVSQSPSNKVTEKGKDVELRCDPISGHTALYWYRQSLGQGLEFLIYFQGNSAPDKSGLPSDRFSAERTGGSVSTLTIQRTQQEDSAVYLCASSLTTGGSNEQFFGPGTRLTVL.

The genes are TRBV27 and TRBJ2-7; the D gene TCRdb calls, TRBD1, cannot be checked with no DNA. The CDR3 is 15 residues long. CDR1 is MNHEY and CDR2 is SMNVEV in the germline V gene (reference sequence). CDR3 sequence reads: CASSLDFPGAYEQYF.

The gene calls are TRBV7-2 and TRBJ2-1; TCRdb calls TRBD2, which cannot be checked without DNA. CDR1 and CDR2 (germline): SGHTA, FQGNSA. This CDR3 spans 14 amino acids. This CDR3 is CASSLGIAVNEQFF.

The chain uses TRBV5-6 and TRBJ2-3. CDR3 length: 12 amino acids. Germline V lookup: CDR1 SGHDT, CDR2 YYEEEE. The CDR3 protein is CASSLGADPQYF. Variable domain in full (rest from reference TRBV5-6 and TRBJ2-3): DAGVTQSPTHLIKTRGQQVTLRCSPKSGHDTVSWYQQALGQGPQFIFQYYEEEERQRGNFPDRFSGHQFPNYSSELNVNALLLGDSALYLCASSLGADPQYFGPGTRLTVL.

J is TRBJ2-1 and V is TRBV6-5; checking the TCRdb D call of TRBD2 is not possible without DNA. The CDR3 has 16 residues. CDR1 and CDR2 from the germline V gene are MNHEY and SVGAGI. The CDR3 is CASGYTSGSSYNEQFF.

This rearrangement joins TRBV7-6 to TRBJ1-1; TCRdb indicates TRBD1, and absent DNA this call remains unverified. Germline values: CDR1 SGHVS, CDR2 FNYEAQ. CDR3 size: 13 residues. The chain's CDR3 is CASSLADAHTPFF.

The chain carries TRBV7-9 and TRBJ1-1; TCRdb outputs TRBD1, but without DNA this stays unchecked. There are 14 residues in the CDR3. Per the germline V gene, CDR1 is SEHNR and CDR2 is FQNEAQ (reference sequence). The CDR3: CASSAGQGLAEAFF.

The V gene is TRBV11-3, the J gene TRBJ2-7. This CDR3 has 13 residues. Germline CDR1 SGHNT, CDR2 YENEEA. CDR3 residues: CASSSADGYEQYF.